The 16 T cell receptor beta chains below all came from one sample that was sequenced in a study of T cell responses to AZD1222 COVID-19 vaccine. Clones were sequenced by immunoSEQ multiplex PCR, and TCRdb holds only the in-frame ones, with some missing. The table has about 90,000 clones, roughly 88% seen once. The input for sequencing was peripheral blood, taken 28 days after the second AZD1222 dose. These receptor sequences come from an adult who received the AZD1222 COVID-19 vaccine.

The chain employs TRBV6-5 and TRBJ2-7; D remains unclear. Germline assignment: CDR1 MNHEY and CDR2 SVGAGI. The CDR3 loop spans 13 amino acids. The V end lost 8 bases, the J end lost 3 bases, and 14 bases lay between the germline ends. The CDR3, as DNA: TGTGCCAGCTCCATTGGGATTTTCTACGAGCAGTACTTC. This gives the protein CASSIGIFYEQYF.

The chain has TRBV11-2 and TRBJ2-5; 10 positions match TRBD1. CDR3 length equals 18 residues. V trimming: 5 bases; J trimming: 2 bases; junction bases outside the gene matches: 14. Germline lookup yields CDR1 SGHAT and CDR2 FQNNGV. CDR3 protein: CASSRTGQGGFLQETQYF. In DNA, the CDR3 is TGTGCCAGCAGCCGTACTGGACAGGGGGGCTTTTTGCAAGAGACCCAGTACTTC.

The chain couples TRBV5-1 to TRBJ1-2, with 8 positions matching TRBD1. V shed 4 bases, J shed 7 bases, and the junction held 9 bases outside the gene matches. CDR1 and CDR2 (germline): SGHRS, YFSETQ. CDR3 size: 14 residues. For the CDR3, the DNA is TGCGCCAGCAGCCCGGACAGGGCTCGTGGTGGCTACACCTTC. Its protein product is CASSPDRARGGYTF.

This clone has only a few counts. The V and J genes are TRBV7-6 and TRBJ1-1; 7 bases are a match to TRBD1. Germline-derived CDR1 and CDR2 are SGHVS and FNYEAQ. The CDR3 sequence is 17 residues long. With 0 bases clipped from V and 4 bases from J, the junction kept 11 bases outside the gene matches. CDR3 coding DNA: TGTGCCAGCAGCTTAGCGGACCCCAGGGGGGCGACCACTGAAGCTTTCTTT. Amino acid sequence: CASSLADPRGATTEAFF.

The chain joins TRBV29-1 to TRBJ1-1; TRBD1 matches 10 bases. CDR3 length: 13 residues. J lost 5 bases, V lost 6 bases, and 6 bases had no gene match. Germline CDR1 reads SQVTM; CDR2 reads ANQGSEA. CDR3: CSVARTGGTEAFF. Here the CDR3 DNA reads TGCAGCGTCGCTCGGACAGGGGGTACTGAAGCTTTCTTT.

The J gene is TRBJ2-5, the V gene TRBV27; possibly TRBD1 or TRBD2 for D (7 bases each). Per germline, CDR1 MNHEY and CDR2 SMNVEV (reference sequence). V was trimmed by 0 bases and J by 2 bases, leaving 10 bases between them. The CDR3 sequence is 15 residues long. CDR3 DNA: TGTGCCAGCAGTTTATCCAGGGGGGGACAAGAGACCCAGTACTTC. Amino acid sequence: CASSLSRGGQETQYF.

There are a few counts of this clone. This chain connects TRBV29-1 to TRBJ1-6, with D maybe TRBD1 (5 bases). The CDR3 is 14 residues long. Per the germline V gene, CDR1 is SQVTM and CDR2 is ANQGSEA. V was shortened by 4 bases and J by 2 bases, with 9 bases between the two germline ends. CDR3 bases: TGCAGCGTTGCGCAGGGACCCTATAATTCACCCCTCCACTTT. This codes for CSVAQGPYNSPLHF.

The chain joins TRBV12-5 to TRBJ2-2, with 9 bases aligning to TRBD1. Germline V CDR1 and CDR2: LGHNT, FRNRAP. V lost 2 bases to trimming and J lost 4 bases; unmatched junction nucleotides: 5. CDR3 length: 16 residues. CDR3 sequence: CASGLRGQGPTGELFF. CDR3 nucleotides: TGTGCTAGTGGTTTGAGGGGACAGGGACCCACCGGGGAGCTGTTTTTT.

The chain recombines TRBV6-2 or TRBV6-3 with TRBJ2-5, with TRBD1 matching 9 bases. This CDR3 spans 14 amino acids. The ends lost 4 bases at V and 5 bases at J; junction bases unmatched: 5. Germline-derived CDR1 and CDR2 are MNHEY and SVGEGT. The CDR3 DNA follows: TGTGCCAGCAGTTGGACAGGGGCACAGGAGACCCAGTACTTC. Its protein product is CASSWTGAQETQYF.

The chain recombines TRBV7-3 with TRBJ1-1; D remains unclear. There are 12 residues in the CDR3. The V end was cut by 8 bases, the J end by 3 bases, with 10 bases between. Germline assignment: CDR1 SGHTA and CDR2 FQGTGA. The DNA for the CDR3 is TGTGCCAGCGGCCACCGAGACACTGAAGCTTTCTTT. Translation: CASGHRDTEAFF. Together with reference TRBV7-3 and TRBJ1-1, the CDR3 gives the full variable domain: GAGVSQTPSNKVTEKGKYVELRCDPISGHTALYWYRQSLGQGPEFLIYFQGTGAADDSGLPNDRFFAVRPEGSVSTLKIQRTERGDSAVYLCASGHRDTEAFFGQGTRLTVV.

This chain links TRBV19 with TRBJ1-4; TRBD1 matches at 8 bases. Trimming cost V 5 bases and J 4 bases; bases outside gene matches: 9. CDR3 size: 16 residues. CDR1 and CDR2 (germline): LNHDA, SQIVND (reference sequence). This CDR3 is CASSVTPGQVNEKLFF. In DNA, the CDR3 is TGTGCCAGTAGTGTTACGCCGGGACAGGTTAATGAAAAACTGTTTTTT.

The rearrangement uses TRBV28 and TRBJ1-2; D remains unclear. The CDR3 has 14 amino acids. The ends were cut back, 3 bases at V and 2 bases at J, with 10 bases in the middle. In germline, CDR1 is MDHEN, CDR2 SYDVKM. As DNA, the CDR3 is TGTGCCAGCAGTTTGGAACAGCCGAACTATGGCTACACCTTC. Its protein product is CASSLEQPNYGYTF.

The rearrangement uses TRBV14 and TRBJ1-1, with a tentative D call TRBD1 (6 bases). Germline V gives CDR1 SGHDN, CDR2 FVKESK. The CDR3 spans 13 residues. The V and J ends lost 5 bases and 1 base respectively, with 8 bases between them. CDR3 sequence: CASSGQTNTEAFF. The CDR3 DNA is TGTGCCAGCAGCGGACAGACGAACACTGAAGCTTTCTTT.

V and J are TRBV27 and TRBJ2-1; TRBD1 matches at 9 bases. V gave up 6 bases and J gave up 14 bases; unmatched junction bases: 14. Per the germline V gene, CDR1 is MNHEY and CDR2 is SMNVEV (reference sequence). The CDR3 length is 14 residues. CDR3 sequence (DNA): TGTGCCAGCAGCCATCCGGACAGGGGATCAAGGGAGTTCTTC. It codes for CASSHPDRGSREFF.

This chain connects TRBV5-5 to TRBJ1-2, with 8 bases that match TRBD1. The ends lost 5 bases at V and 6 bases at J; junction bases unmatched: 12. The CDR3 spans 15 residues. CDR1 and CDR2 from the germline V gene are SGHKS and YYEKEE (reference sequence). CDR3 bases: TGTGCCAGCAGACGTCCCGGGACAGGTGAGGATGGCTACACCTTC. It translates to CASRRPGTGEDGYTF. The full variable domain, with the rest looked up from reference TRBV5-5 and TRBJ1-2, is DAGVTQSPTHLIKTRGQQVTLRCSPISGHKSVSWYQQVLGQGPQFIFQYYEKEERGRGNFPDRFSARQFPNYSSELNVNALLLGDSALYLCASRRPGTGEDGYTFGSGTRLTVV.

The V and J genes are TRBV19 and TRBJ1-5, with D possibly TRBD1 on 5 matching bases. With 3 bases removed from V and 10 bases from J, the gap between germline ends came to 16 bases. Germline values: CDR1 LNHDA, CDR2 SQIVND (reference sequence). The CDR3 has 14 residues. The CDR3 DNA follows: TGTGCCAGTAGTATCCAAGGGGATGGGAGACCCCAGCATTTT. It codes for CASSIQGDGRPQHF.